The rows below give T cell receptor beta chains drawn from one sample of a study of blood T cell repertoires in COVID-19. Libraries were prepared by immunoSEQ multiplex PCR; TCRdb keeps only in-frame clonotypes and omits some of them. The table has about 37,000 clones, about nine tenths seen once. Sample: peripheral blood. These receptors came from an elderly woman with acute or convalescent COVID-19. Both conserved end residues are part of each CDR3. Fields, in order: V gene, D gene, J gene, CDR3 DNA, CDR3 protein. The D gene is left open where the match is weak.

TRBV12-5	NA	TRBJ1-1	TGTGCTAGTGGTTTGCCCGGCGAGGCCACTGAAGCTTTCTTT	CASGLPGEATEAFF
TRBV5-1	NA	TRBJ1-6	TGCGCCAGCAGCTTAATACAGGGAAAGGGGTCACCCCTCCACTTT	CASSLIQGKGSPLHF
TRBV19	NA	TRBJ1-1	TGTGCCAGTAGTATAGATGGTAGGCGGGCCACTCCCCTGGCCACTGAAGCTTTCTTT	CASSIDGRRATPLATEAFF
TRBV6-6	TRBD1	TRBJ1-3	TGTGCCAGCAGAGGACAGGGAGAAACTGGAAACACCATATATTTT	CASRGQGETGNTIYF
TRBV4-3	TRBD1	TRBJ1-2	TGCGCCAGCAGCCAAGATCGGGAGACAGGGGTCGTCTATGGCTACACCTTC	CASSQDRETGVVYGYTF
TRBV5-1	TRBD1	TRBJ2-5	TGCGCCAGCAGCTTGGTGGGACAGGGACCGCAAGAGACCCAGTACTTC	CASSLVGQGPQETQYF
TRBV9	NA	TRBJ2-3	TGTGCCAGCAGCGACATCAGCACAGATACGCAGTATTTT	CASSDISTDTQYF
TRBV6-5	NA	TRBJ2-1	TGTGCCAGCAGTCCCCAACTAGCCCACAATGAGCAGTTCTTC	CASSPQLAHNEQFF
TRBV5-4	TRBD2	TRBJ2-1	TGTGCCAGCAGCTTGCGGACTAGCGGGGACTACAATGAGCAGTTCTTC	CASSLRTSGDYNEQFF
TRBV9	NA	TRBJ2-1	TGTGCCAGCAGCGTAGGACACTCGAGCTCCTACAATGAGCAGTTCTTC	CASSVGHSSSYNEQFF
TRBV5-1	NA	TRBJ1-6	TGCGCCAGCAGCTTGGGCGGGGCACCCCTCCACTTT	CASSLGGAPLHF
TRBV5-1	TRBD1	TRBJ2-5	TGCGCCAGCAGCCAGGGACAGTCAGAGACCCAGTACTTC	CASSQGQSETQYF
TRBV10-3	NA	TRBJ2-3	TGTGCCATCAGTGAGGCCTTGGGGGGGGCCTCAGATACGCAGTATTTT	CAISEALGGASDTQYF
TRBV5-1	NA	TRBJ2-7	TGCGCCAGCAGCCCCCTTTCCTCCGGGACATCCACCTACGAGCAGTACTTC	CASSPLSSGTSTYEQYF
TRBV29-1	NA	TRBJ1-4	TGCAGCGTTGAAACCCCAGGGCTTGAAAAACTGTTTTTT	CSVETPGLEKLFF
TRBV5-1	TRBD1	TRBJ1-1	TGCGCCAGCAGCTTACAGGGGGCCGTTACTGAAGCTTTCTTT	CASSLQGAVTEAFF
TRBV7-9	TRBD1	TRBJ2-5	TGTGCCAGCAGCTTATATAAGGGGGCGAAGGTCGAGACCCAGTACTTC	CASSLYKGAKVETQYF
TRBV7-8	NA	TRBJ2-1	TGTGCCAGCAGCACCGGGATCCACAATGAGCAGTTCTTC	CASSTGIHNEQFF
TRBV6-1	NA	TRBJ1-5	TGTGCCAGCAGTGAAGCAGGACAGAATAATCAGCCCCAGCATTTT	CASSEAGQNNQPQHF
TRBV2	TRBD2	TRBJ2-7	TGTGCCAGCAGTGAACGAACTAGCGGGGTCTACGAGCAGTACTTC	CASSERTSGVYEQYF